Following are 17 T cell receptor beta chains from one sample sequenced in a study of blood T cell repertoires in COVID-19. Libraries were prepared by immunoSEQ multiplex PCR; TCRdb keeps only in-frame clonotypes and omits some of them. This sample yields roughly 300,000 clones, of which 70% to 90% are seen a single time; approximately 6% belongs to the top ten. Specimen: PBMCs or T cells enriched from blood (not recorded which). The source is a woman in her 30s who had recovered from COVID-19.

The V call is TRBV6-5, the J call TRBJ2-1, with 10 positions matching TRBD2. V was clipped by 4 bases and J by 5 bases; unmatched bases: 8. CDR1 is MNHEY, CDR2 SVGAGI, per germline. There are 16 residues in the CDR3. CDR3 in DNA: TGTGCCAGCAGTTTGCTCAGCGGGGGGGCAAACAATGAGCAGTTCTTC. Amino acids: CASSLLSGGANNEQFF.

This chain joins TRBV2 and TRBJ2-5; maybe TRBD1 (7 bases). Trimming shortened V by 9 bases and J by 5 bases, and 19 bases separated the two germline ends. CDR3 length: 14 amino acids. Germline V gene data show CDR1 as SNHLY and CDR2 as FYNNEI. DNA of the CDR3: TGTGCCAGTATGATGGGGCAGGGGGGCGAGACCCAGTACTTC. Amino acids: CASMMGQGGETQYF.

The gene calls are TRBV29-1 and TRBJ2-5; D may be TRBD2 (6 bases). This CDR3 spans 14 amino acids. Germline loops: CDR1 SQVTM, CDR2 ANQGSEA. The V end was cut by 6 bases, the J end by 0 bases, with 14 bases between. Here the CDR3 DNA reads TGCAGCGTAGGAGGGATGAGTAACCAAGAGACCCAGTACTTC. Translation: CSVGGMSNQETQYF. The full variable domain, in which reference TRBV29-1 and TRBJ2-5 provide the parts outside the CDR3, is SAVISQKPSRDICQRGTSLTIQCQVDSQVTMMFWYRQQPGQSLTLIATANQGSEATYESGFVIDKFPISRPNLTFSTLTVSNMSPEDSSIYLCSVGGMSNQETQYFGPGTRLLVL.

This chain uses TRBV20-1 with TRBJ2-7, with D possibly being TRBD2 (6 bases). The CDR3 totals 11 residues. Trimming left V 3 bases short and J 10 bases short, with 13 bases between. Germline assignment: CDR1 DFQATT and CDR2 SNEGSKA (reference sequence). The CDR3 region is CSASSGEAQYF. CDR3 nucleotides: TGCAGTGCTAGTTCGGGGGAGGCCCAGTACTTC.

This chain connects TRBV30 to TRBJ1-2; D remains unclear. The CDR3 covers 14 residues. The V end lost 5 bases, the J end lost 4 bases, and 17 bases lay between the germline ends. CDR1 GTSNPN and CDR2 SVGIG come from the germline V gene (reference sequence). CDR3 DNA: TGTGCCTGGGGTTCGCGTACCTACCTCTATGGCTACACCTTC. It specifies CAWGSRTYLYGYTF.

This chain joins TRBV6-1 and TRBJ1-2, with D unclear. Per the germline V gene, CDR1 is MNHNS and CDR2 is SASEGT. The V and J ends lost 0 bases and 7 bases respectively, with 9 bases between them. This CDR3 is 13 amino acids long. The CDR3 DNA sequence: TGTGCCAGCAGTGAAGCGGGCCGTTCTGGCTACACCTTC. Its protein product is CASSEAGRSGYTF.

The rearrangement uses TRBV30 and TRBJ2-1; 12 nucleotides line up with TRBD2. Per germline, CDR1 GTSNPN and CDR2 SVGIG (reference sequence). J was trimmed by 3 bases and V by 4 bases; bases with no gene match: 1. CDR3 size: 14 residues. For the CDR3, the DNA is TGTGCCTGGACTAGCGGGGGGGACTACAATGAGCAGTTCTTC. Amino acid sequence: CAWTSGGDYNEQFF.

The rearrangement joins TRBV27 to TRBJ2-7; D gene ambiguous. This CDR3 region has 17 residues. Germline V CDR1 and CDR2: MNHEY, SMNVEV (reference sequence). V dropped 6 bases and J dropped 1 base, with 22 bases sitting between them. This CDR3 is CASSISPRLDGSYEQYF. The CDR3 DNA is TGTGCCAGCAGCATCTCCCCGAGGTTAGACGGGTCCTACGAGCAGTACTTC.

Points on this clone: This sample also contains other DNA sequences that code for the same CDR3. The CDR3 loop reads CASSQEGGSGNTIYF. CDR3 sequence (DNA): TGCGCCAGCAGCCAGGAAGGGGGCTCTGGAAACACCATATATTTT. This chain uses TRBV4-1 with TRBJ1-3, with a possible D match to TRBD1 (6 bases). This CDR3 is built from 15 residues. V was clipped by 3 bases and J by 0 bases, with 9 bases between them. Per the germline V gene, CDR1 is MGHRA and CDR2 is YSYEKL.

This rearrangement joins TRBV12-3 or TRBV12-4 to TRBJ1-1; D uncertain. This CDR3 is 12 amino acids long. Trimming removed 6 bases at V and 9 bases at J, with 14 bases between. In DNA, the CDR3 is TGTGCCAGCAGGACCCTAGAGAGTAAAGCTTTCTTT. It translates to CASRTLESKAFF.

CDR3 sequence: CASSLPGQGMNTEAFF. DNA of the CDR3: TGTGCCAGCAGCTTACCCGGACAGGGGATGAACACTGAAGCTTTCTTT. The chain has TRBV11-2 and TRBJ1-1, with TRBD1 matching 9 bases. J lost 0 bases, V lost 2 bases, and 4 bases had no gene match. The CDR3 has 16 residues. Germline values: CDR1 SGHAT, CDR2 FQNNGV.

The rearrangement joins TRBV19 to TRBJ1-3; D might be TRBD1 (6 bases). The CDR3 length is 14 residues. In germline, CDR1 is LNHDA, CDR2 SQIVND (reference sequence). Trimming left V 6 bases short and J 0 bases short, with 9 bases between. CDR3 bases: TGTGCCAGTAGACAGGGTGTCTCTGGAAACACCATATATTTT. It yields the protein CASRQGVSGNTIYF.

CDR3 amino acids: CASSEGLSNQPQHF. The CDR3 DNA follows: TGTGCCAGCAGTGAAGGACTTAGCAATCAGCCCCAGCATTTT. The chain employs TRBV6-1 and TRBJ1-5; D is uncertain. The CDR3 length is 14 residues. Trimming took off 1 base at V and 0 bases at J, with 4 bases between the two ends. CDR1 is MNHNS, CDR2 SASEGT, per germline.

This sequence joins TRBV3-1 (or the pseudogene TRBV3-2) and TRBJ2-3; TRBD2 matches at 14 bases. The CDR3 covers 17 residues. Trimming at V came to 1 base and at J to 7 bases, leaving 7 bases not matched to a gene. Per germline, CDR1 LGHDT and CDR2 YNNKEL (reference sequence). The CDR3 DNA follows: TGTGCCAGCAGCCAAGGCTTGACTAGCGGGGGGGGTAATACGCAGTATTTT. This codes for CASSQGLTSGGGNTQYF.

The CDR3 DNA sequence: TGTGCCAGTACACAGACTAGCGGGGCTTCCTACGAGCAGTACTTC. It is translated as CASTQTSGASYEQYF. The chain employs TRBV19 and TRBJ2-7, with 11 bases fitting TRBD2. The CDR3 contains 15 residues. The germline V gene has CDR1 LNHDA and CDR2 SQIVND (reference sequence). The junction had 6 bases not matched to a gene; V was cut back by 7 bases and J by 1 base.

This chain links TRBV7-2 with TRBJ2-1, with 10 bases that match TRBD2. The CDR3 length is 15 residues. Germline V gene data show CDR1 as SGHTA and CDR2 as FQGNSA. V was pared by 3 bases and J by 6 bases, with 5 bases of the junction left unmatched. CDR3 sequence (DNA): TGTGCCAGCAGCTTTCAACTAGCGGGGCGCAATGAGCAGTTCTTC. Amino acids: CASSFQLAGRNEQFF.

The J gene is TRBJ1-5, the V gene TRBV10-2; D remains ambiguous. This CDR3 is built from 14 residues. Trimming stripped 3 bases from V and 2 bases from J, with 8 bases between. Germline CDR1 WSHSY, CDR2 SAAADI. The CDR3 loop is CASSDPSGNQPQHF. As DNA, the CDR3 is TGCGCCAGCAGTGATCCTAGTGGCAATCAGCCCCAGCATTTT.